This T cell receptor beta chain was observed in a study of cytomegalovirus exposure and HLA in healthy donors. Primers for the PCR totalled 60 Vbeta and 13 Jbeta. Profiled with immunoSEQ multiplex PCR; TCRdb holds only in-frame clones, not every one. The table includes 75,000 to 95,000 clones, almost 85% detected once. General study findings and limits: Trimming of TCR beta V- and J-genes showed a link, identified in a later analysis, to a missense DCLRE1C variant.

Remarks on this clone: What it binds is unknown.

The V gene end was trimmed by 4 bases and the J gene end by 0 bases; junction bases not matched to a gene: 9. From germline, CDR1 is SGHVS and CDR2 FQNEAQ. The CDR3 sequence is 16 residues long. Input material: PBMCs. This TCR was recovered from a woman under 30 in good health and CMV-seropositive. V and J are TRBV7-8 and TRBJ2-7; 7 bases are shared with TRBD2. The CDR3 region has the DNA TGTGCCAGCAGCTCAACTCGGGGGGTCAGCTCCTACGAGCAGTACTTC. It encodes CASSSTRGVSSYEQYF. Using reference TRBV7-8 and TRBJ2-7 for the parts outside the CDR3, the full variable domain is GAGVSQSPRYKVAKRGQDVALRCDPISGHVSLFWYQQALGQGPEFLTYFQNEAQLDKSGLPSDRFFAERPEGSVSTLKIQRTQQEDSAVYLCASSSTRGVSSYEQYFGPGTRLTVT.